A selection of T cell receptor beta chains follows, all from one sample in a study of T cells in Graves' hyperthyroidism and ophthalmopathy. One entry per CDR3 protein, called by TCRdb with MiXCR from the multiplex PCR reads. This table holds approximately 370,000 distinct CDR3 sequences, about 17% found once. The sequenced material came from blood. The receptors come from a woman aged 25 to 39 with Graves' hyperthyroidism that later progressed to Graves' ophthalmopathy. Both conserved end residues are part of each CDR3. D genes are given only for firm matches. A clone size is listed for some rows: how often the clone was seen (once, few, many), or a class if it is expanded.

CASIKLVASGGTPTYNEQSF	TGTGCCAGCATCAAGCTTGTGGCTAGCGGGGGAACACCGACCTACAATGAGCAGTCCTTC	-	TRBV13	TRBJ2-1	TRBD2
CASSSTKLEETQYF	TGTGCCAGCAGCTCGACTAAATTGGAAGAGACCCAGTACTTC	many	TRBV7-9	TRBJ2-5	-
CSARDPLAGGGETQYF	TGCAGTGCTAGAGATCCCCTAGCGGGAGGGGGAGAGACCCAGTACTTC	many	TRBV20-1	TRBJ2-5	TRBD2
CASTEGFSGNTIYF	TGTGCCAGCACCGAAGGTTTCTCTGGAAACACCATATATTTT	few	TRBV25-1	TRBJ1-3	-
CASSQVSGPYEQYF	TGCGCCAGCAGCCAAGTATCGGGTCCCTACGAGCAGTACTTC	-	TRBV4-1	TRBJ2-7	-
CASSEYTRQENGYTF	TGTGCCAGCAGTGAATATACCCGACAAGAGAATGGCTACACCTTC	many	TRBV25-1	TRBJ1-2	-
CASSHWVGRDNEQFF	TGTGCCAGCAGCCATTGGGTCGGGAGGGACAATGAGCAGTTCTTC	few	TRBV3-1	TRBJ2-1	TRBD2
CASSLRDSTYEHYF	TGTGCCAGCAGTTTACGCGACTCAACCTACGAGCACTACTTC	-	TRBV28	TRBJ2-7	-
CSARELAGDFANTGELFF	TGCAGTGCTAGAGAGCTAGCGGGAGATTTCGCGAACACCGGGGAGCTGTTTTTT	once	TRBV20-1	TRBJ2-2	TRBD2
CASSSQGPHTGELFF	TGTGCCAGCAGTTCCCAGGGGCCGCACACCGGGGAGCTGTTTTTT	few	TRBV6-5	TRBJ2-2	-
CSAAGLYNEQFF	TGCAGTGCTGCGGGACTATACAATGAGCAGTTCTTC	many	TRBV20-1	TRBJ2-1	TRBD2
CASTTPEGFELFF	TGTGCCAGCACCACACCGGAGGGGTTTGAACTGTTTTTT	many	TRBV5-6	TRBJ1-4	-
CASSTQPTAAYEQYF	TGTGCCAGCAGTACACAGCCTACCGCGGCCTACGAGCAGTACTTC	many	TRBV2	TRBJ2-7	-
CASSIGDKTIGEQYF	TGTGCCAGTAGTATCGGGGACAAGACAATTGGGGAGCAGTACTTC	-	TRBV19	TRBJ2-7	-
CASSVLGGRHEQYF	TGTGCCAGCAGCGTCCTGGGGGGTCGGCACGAGCAGTACTTC	-	TRBV2	TRBJ2-7	-
CASSEWVRETQYF	TGTGCCAGCAGTGAGTGGGTGCGGGAGACCCAGTACTTC	many	TRBV2	TRBJ2-5	-
CASRHRGRGNTEAFF	TGTGCCAGCAGGCACAGGGGGCGGGGGAACACTGAAGCTTTCTTT	few	TRBV2	TRBJ1-1	TRBD1
CASSLNPWSEGDSPLHF	TGTGCCAGCAGTTTGAACCCCTGGTCCGAAGGGGATTCACCCCTCCACTTT	-	TRBV27	TRBJ1-6	-
CASSVEGGTSPLHF	TGTGCCAGCAGCGTGGAAGGGGGGACTTCACCCCTCCACTTT	-	TRBV5-5	TRBJ1-6	-
CASPDSGGAETQYF	TGTGCCTCCCCAGATAGCGGGGGGGCGGAGACCCAGTACTTC	-	TRBV7-9	TRBJ2-5	TRBD2
CASSPRVSSYNEQFF	TGTGCCAGCAGTCCCCGAGTCAGTTCCTACAATGAGCAGTTCTTC	many	TRBV27	TRBJ2-1	-
CASRGLINSPLHF	TGTGCCAGCAGGGGGCTAATTAATTCACCCCTCCACTTT	few	TRBV6-1	TRBJ1-6	-
CASNFRDRGNQPQHF	TGTGCCAGCAACTTTAGGGACAGGGGCAATCAGCCCCAGCATTTT	many	TRBV28	TRBJ1-5	TRBD1
CASSIGTGSYNEQFF	TGTGCCAGTAGTATAGGGACAGGCTCCTACAATGAGCAGTTCTTC	-	TRBV19	TRBJ2-1	TRBD1
CASSYSPPGQGDYDYTF	TGTGCCAGCAGTTACTCCCCACCGGGACAGGGTGACTATGACTACACCTTC	-	TRBV6-6	TRBJ1-2	TRBD1
CASSDPDSSYNSPLHF	TGTGCCAGCAGTGACCCCGACAGCTCCTATAATTCACCCCTCCACTTT	many	TRBV6-2/TRBV6-3	TRBJ1-6	-
CASSLVDRHPSGANVLTF	TGTGCCAGCAGCTTAGTCGACAGACATCCCTCTGGGGCCAACGTCCTGACTTTC	few	TRBV9	TRBJ2-6	-
CSARVRDKNQPQHF	TGCAGTGCTAGAGTTCGGGACAAAAATCAGCCCCAGCATTTT	-	TRBV20-1	TRBJ1-5	-
CSASKTGYVTSGANVLTF	TGCAGTGCTAGTAAAACAGGCTACGTAACCTCTGGGGCCAACGTCCTGACTTTC	-	TRBV20-1	TRBJ2-6	-
CASSLTGFDGYTF	TGTGCCAGCAGTTTAACGGGTTTCGATGGCTACACCTTC	many	TRBV28	TRBJ1-2	-
CASSVHYSYEQYF	TGTGCCAGCAGTGTTCACTACTCCTACGAGCAGTACTTC	many	TRBV2	TRBJ2-7	-
CSASPSAGLQETQYF	TGCAGTGCTAGTCCCTCCGCAGGCTTACAAGAGACCCAGTACTTC	-	TRBV20-1	TRBJ2-5	-
CASSSFYEQYF	TGTGCCAGCAGTTCCTTCTACGAGCAGTACTTC	many	TRBV11-2	TRBJ2-7	-
CASSLIVSSGETQYF	TGTGCCAGCAGTTTAATTGTCAGCTCTGGAGAGACCCAGTACTTC	many	TRBV12-3/TRBV12-4	TRBJ2-5	-
CASRVAGGNTGELFF	TGCGCCAGCAGGGTAGCGGGAGGAAACACCGGGGAGCTGTTTTTT	many	TRBV10-2	TRBJ2-2	TRBD2
CASSQVSGGVGSYEQYF	TGTGCCAGCAGCCAAGTTTCGGGGGGCGTAGGGTCCTACGAGCAGTACTTC	-	TRBV3-1	TRBJ2-7	-
CASSGDTAGNTIYF	TGCGCCAGCAGCGGGGACACGGCTGGAAACACCATATATTTT	-	TRBV10-1	TRBJ1-3	-
CASSVGGANQETQYF	TGTGCCAGCAGCGTAGGAGGGGCGAACCAAGAGACCCAGTACTTC	-	TRBV9	TRBJ2-5	-
CASSNHRDSYNEQFF	TGTGCCAGTTCGAATCACCGGGACAGCTACAATGAGCAGTTCTTC	many	TRBV19	TRBJ2-1	TRBD1
CASSFEAVRNEKLFF	TGTGCCAGCAGTTTTGAGGCAGTGAGGAATGAAAAACTGTTTTTT	many	TRBV12-3/TRBV12-4	TRBJ1-4	-
CASSLVGTGPTDTQYF	TGTGCCAGCAGCTTAGTTGGGACAGGGCCCACAGATACGCAGTATTTT	few	TRBV7-2	TRBJ2-3	TRBD1
CSARRNRDTEAFF	TGCAGTGCTAGACGCAACCGGGACACTGAAGCTTTCTTT	many	TRBV20-1	TRBJ1-1	-
CASSRGWGTGVGNSPLHF	TGTGCCAGCAGCCGAGGGTGGGGCACAGGGGTGGGTAATTCACCCCTCCACTTT	-	TRBV7-2	TRBJ1-6	TRBD1
CASARQRGRPGEQFF	TGTGCCAGCGCAAGGCAGCGGGGGCGCCCGGGGGAGCAGTTCTTC	many	TRBV27	TRBJ2-1	TRBD2
CASSLGRDSPLHF	TGCGCCAGCAGCTTGGGACGTGATTCACCCCTCCACTTT	few	TRBV5-1	TRBJ1-6	-
CSARALQGFRTEAFF	TGCAGTGCTAGAGCTCTACAGGGGTTTCGTACTGAAGCTTTCTTT	many	TRBV20-1	TRBJ1-1	TRBD1
CASSRLTSGSYNEQFF	TGTGCCAGCAGCCGACTGACTAGCGGGAGCTACAATGAGCAGTTCTTC	many	TRBV7-9	TRBJ2-1	TRBD2
CASSQDVRDGREQFF	TGTGCCAGCAGCCAAGACGTGAGAGACGGTCGGGAGCAGTTCTTC	many	TRBV3-1	TRBJ2-1	-
CASAQGVYGYTF	TGTGCCAGCGCACAAGGGGTCTATGGCTACACCTTC	many	TRBV9	TRBJ1-2	-
CASSRDRGDTEAFF	TGTGCCAGCAGTCGGGACAGGGGAGATACTGAAGCTTTCTTT	many	TRBV27	TRBJ1-1	TRBD1
CASSGLGQGSWSEQYF	TGTGCCAGCAGTGGCCTGGGACAGGGTTCTTGGTCGGAGCAGTACTTC	many	TRBV6-1	TRBJ2-7	TRBD1